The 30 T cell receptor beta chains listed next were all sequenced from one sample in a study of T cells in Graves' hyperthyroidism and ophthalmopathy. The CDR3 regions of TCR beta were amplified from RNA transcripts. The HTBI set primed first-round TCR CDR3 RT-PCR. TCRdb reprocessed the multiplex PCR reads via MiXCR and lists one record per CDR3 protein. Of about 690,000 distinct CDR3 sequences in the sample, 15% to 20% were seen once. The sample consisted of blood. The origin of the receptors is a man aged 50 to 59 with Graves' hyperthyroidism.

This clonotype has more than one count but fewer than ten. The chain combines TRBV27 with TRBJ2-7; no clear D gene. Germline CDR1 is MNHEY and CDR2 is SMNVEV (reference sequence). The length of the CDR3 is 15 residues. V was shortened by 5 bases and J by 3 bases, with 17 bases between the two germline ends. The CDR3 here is CASSPQVGINYEQYF. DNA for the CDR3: TGTGCCAGCAGTCCCCAGGTAGGGATCAACTACGAGCAGTACTTC.

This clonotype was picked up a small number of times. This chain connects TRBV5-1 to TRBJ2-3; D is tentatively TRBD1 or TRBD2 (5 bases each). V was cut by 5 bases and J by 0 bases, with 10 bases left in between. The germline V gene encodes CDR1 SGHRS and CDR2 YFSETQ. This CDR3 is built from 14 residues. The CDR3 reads CASRVGPSTDTQYF. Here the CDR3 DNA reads TGCGCCAGCAGAGTGGGACCTAGCACAGATACGCAGTATTTT.

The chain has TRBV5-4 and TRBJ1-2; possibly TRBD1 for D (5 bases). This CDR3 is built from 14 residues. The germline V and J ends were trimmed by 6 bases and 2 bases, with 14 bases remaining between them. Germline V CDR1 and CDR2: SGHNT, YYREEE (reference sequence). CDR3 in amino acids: CASTQEGPNYGYTF. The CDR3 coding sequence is TGTGCCAGCACCCAGGAGGGGCCCAACTATGGCTACACCTTC.

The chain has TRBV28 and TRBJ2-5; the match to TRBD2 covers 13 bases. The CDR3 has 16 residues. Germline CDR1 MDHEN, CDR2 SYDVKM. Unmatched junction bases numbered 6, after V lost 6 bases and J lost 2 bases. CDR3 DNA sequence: TGTGCCAGCAGAAGCGTGGGACTAGCGGGACAAGAGACCCAGTACTTC. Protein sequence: CASRSVGLAGQETQYF.

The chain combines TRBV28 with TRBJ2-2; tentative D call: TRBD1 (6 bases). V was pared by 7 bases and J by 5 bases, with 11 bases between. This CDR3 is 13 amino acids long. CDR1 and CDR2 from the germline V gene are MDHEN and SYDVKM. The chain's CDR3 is CASNRQGTGELFF. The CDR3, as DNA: TGTGCCAGCAATCGGCAGGGGACCGGGGAGCTGTTTTTT.

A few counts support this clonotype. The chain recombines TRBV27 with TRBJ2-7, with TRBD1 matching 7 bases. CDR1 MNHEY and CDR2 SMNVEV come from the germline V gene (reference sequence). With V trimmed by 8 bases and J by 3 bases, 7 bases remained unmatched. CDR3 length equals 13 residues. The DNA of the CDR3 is TGTGCCAGCGGAGAGGACAGGTTCTACGAGCAGTACTTC. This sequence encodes CASGEDRFYEQYF.

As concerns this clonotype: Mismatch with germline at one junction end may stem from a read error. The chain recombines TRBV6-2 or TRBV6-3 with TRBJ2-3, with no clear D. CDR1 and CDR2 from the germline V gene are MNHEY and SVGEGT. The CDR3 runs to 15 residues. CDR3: CASSHSSGHTDTQYF. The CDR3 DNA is TGTGCCAGCAGTCACTCGTCCGGGCATACAGATACGCAGTATTTT.

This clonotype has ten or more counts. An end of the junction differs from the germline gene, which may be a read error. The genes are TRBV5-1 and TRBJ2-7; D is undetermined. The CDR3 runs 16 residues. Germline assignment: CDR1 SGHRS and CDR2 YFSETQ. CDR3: CASSQLDGTFSSEQYF. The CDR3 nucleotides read TGCGCCAGCAGCCAGCTTGACGGCACCTTCTCCTCCGAGCAGTACTTC. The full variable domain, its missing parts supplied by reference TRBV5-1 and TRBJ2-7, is KAGVTQTPRYLIKTRGQQVTLSCSPISGHRSVSWYQQTPGQGLQFLFEYFSETQRNKGNFPGRFSGRQFSNSRSEMNVSTLELGDSALYLCASSQLDGTFSSEQYFGPGTRLTVT.

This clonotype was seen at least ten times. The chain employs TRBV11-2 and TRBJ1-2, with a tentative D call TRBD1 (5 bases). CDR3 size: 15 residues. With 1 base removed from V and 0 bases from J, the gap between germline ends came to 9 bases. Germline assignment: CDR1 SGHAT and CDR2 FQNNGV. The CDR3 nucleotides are TGTGCCAGCAGCTTAGGGGACGGAACTAACTATGGCTACACCTTC. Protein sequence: CASSLGDGTNYGYTF. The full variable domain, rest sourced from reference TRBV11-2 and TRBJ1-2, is EAGVAQSPRYKIIEKRQSVAFWCNPISGHATLYWYQQILGQGPKLLIQFQNNGVVDDSQLPKDRFSAERLKGVDSTLKIQPAKLEDSAVYLCASSLGDGTNYGYTFGSGTRLTVV.

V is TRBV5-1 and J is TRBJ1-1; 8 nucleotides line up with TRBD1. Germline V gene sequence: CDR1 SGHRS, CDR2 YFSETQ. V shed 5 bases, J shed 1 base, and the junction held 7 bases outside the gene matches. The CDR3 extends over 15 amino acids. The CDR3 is CASRSGGTGNTEAFF. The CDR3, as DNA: TGCGCCAGCAGGTCCGGGGGGACAGGGAACACTGAAGCTTTCTTT.

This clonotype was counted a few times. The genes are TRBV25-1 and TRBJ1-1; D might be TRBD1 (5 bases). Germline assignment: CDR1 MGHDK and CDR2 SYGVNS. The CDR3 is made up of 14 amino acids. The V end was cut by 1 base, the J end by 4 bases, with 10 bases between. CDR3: CASSESGPTTEAFF. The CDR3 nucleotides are TGTGCCAGCAGTGAATCGGGGCCAACCACTGAAGCTTTCTTT.

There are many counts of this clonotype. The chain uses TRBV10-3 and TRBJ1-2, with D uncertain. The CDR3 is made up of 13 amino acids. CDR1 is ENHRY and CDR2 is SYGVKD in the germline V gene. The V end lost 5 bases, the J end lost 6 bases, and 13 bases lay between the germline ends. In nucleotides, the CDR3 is TGTGCCATCAGTCTGATCGGGTATGATGGCTACACCTTC. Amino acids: CAISLIGYDGYTF.

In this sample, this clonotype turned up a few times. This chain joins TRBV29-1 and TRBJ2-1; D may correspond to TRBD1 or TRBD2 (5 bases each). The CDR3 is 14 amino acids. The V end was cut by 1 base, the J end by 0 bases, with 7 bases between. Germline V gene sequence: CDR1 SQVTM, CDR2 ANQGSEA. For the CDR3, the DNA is TGCAGCGTTGAAGGGGACGGCTCCTACAATGAGCAGTTCTTC. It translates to CSVEGDGSYNEQFF.

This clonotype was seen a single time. DNA for the CDR3: TGTGCCAGCAGCCAAGCCCTTTATAACACTGAAGCTTTCTTT. Residues: CASSQALYNTEAFF. V is TRBV4-2 and J is TRBJ1-1; D unresolved. V shed 1 base and J shed 2 bases, with 8 bases lying between them. CDR1 is LGHNA and CDR2 is YNFKEQ in the germline V gene. The CDR3 covers 14 residues.

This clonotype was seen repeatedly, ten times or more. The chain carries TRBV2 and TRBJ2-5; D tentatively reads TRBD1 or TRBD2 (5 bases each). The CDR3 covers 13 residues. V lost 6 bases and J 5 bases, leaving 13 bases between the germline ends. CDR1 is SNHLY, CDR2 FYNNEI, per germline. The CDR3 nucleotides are TGTGCCAGCAGGGGGGACGTGGTGGAGACCCAGTACTTC. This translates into CASRGDVVETQYF. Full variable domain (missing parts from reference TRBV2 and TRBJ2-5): EPEVTQTPSHQVTQMGQEVILRCVPISNHLYFYWYRQILGQKVEFLVSFYNNEISEKSEIFDDQFSVERPDGSNFTLKIRSTKLEDSAMYFCASRGDVVETQYFGPGTRLLVL.

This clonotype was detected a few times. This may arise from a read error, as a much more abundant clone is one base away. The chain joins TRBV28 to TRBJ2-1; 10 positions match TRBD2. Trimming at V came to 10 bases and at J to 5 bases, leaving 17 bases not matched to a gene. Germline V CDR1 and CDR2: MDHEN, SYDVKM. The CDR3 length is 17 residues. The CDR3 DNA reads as TGTGCCACCAGAGCGACTCCGGGACTAGCGTCCCACAATGAGCAGTTCTTC. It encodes CATRATPGLASHNEQFF.

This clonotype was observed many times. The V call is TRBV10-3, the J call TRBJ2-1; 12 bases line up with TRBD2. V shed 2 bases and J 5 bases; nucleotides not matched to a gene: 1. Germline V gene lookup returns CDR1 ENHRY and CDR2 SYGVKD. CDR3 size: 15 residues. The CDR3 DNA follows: TGTGCCATCAGTGAGGGACTAGCGGGGCACAATGAGCAGTTCTTC. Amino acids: CAISEGLAGHNEQFF.

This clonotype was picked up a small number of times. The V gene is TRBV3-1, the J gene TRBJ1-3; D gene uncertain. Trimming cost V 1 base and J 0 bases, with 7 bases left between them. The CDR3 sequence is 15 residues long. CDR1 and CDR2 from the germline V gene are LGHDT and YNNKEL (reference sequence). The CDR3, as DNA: TGTGCCAGCAGCCAAGGCGGTGCCTCTGGAAACACCATATATTTT. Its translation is CASSQGGASGNTIYF.

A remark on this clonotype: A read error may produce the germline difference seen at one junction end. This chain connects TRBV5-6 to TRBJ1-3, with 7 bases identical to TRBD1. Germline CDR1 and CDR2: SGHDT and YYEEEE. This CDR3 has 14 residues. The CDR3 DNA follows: TGTGTCAGCAGCTTCACAGGGGCCGGAAACACCATATATTTT. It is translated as CVSSFTGAGNTIYF. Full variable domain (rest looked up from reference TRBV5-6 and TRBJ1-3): DAGVTQSPTHLIKTRGQQVTLRCSPKSGHDTVSWYQQALGQGPQFIFQYYEEEERQRGNFPDRFSGHQFPNYSSELNVNALLLGDSALYLCVSSFTGAGNTIYFGEGSWLTVV.

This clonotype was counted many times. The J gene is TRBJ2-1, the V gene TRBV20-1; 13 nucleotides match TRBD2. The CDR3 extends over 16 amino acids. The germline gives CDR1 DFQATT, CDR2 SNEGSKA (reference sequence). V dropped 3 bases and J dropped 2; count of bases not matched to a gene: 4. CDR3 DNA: TGCAGTGCTAGGGTGGGACTAGCGGGGCCCTACAATGAGCAGTTCTTC. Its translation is CSARVGLAGPYNEQFF.

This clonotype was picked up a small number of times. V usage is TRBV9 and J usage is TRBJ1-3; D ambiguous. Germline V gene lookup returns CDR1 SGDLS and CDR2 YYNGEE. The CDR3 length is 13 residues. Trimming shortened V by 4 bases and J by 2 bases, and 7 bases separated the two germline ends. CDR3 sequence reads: CASSPITGNTIYF. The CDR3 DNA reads TGTGCCAGCAGCCCCATCACTGGAAACACCATATATTTT. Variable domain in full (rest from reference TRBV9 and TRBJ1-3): DSGVTQTPKHLITATGQRVTLRCSPRSGDLSVYWYQQSLDQGLQFLIQYYNGEERAKGNILERFSAQQFPDLHSELNLSSLELGDSALYFCASSPITGNTIYFGEGSWLTVV.

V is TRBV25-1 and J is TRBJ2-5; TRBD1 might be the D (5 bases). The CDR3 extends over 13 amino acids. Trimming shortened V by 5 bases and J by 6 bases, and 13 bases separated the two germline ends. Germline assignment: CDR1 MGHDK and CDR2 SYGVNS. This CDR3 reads CASSLPGLQTQYF. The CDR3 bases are TGTGCCAGCAGTTTACCAGGGTTGCAGACCCAGTACTTC.

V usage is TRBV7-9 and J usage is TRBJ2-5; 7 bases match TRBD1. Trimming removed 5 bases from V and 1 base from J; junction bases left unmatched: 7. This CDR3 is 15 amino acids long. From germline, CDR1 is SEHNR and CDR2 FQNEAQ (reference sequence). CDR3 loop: CASSDSGTAQETQYF. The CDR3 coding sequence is TGTGCCAGCAGCGATTCCGGGACAGCCCAAGAGACCCAGTACTTC. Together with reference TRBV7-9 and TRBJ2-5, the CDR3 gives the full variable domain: DTGVSQNPRHKITKRGQNVTFRCDPISEHNRLYWYRQTLGQGPEFLTYFQNEAQLEKSRLLSDRFSAERPKGSFSTLEIQRTEQGDSAMYLCASSDSGTAQETQYFGPGTRLLVL.

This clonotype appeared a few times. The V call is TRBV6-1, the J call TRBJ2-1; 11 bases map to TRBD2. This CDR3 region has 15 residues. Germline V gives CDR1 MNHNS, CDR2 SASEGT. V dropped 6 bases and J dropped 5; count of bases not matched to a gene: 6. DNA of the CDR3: TGTGCCAGCAGCTTAGCGGGAGGGCTAAACAATGAGCAGTTCTTC. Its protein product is CASSLAGGLNNEQFF.

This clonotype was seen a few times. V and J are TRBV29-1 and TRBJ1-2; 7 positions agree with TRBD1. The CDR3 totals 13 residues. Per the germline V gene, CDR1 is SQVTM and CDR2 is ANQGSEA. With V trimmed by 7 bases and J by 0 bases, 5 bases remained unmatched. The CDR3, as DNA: TGCAGCGCCTGGACAGGCTCTAACTATGGCTACACCTTC. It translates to CSAWTGSNYGYTF.

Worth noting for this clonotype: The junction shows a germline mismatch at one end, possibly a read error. CDR3 nucleotides: TGCAGTGCCAGAGATTTACCGGGGTCAGGGGGGCTTGTAGAGCAGTACTTC. Residues: CSARDLPGSGGLVEQYF. This chain connects TRBV20-1 to TRBJ2-7; the D gene is possibly TRBD1 (7 bases). The CDR3 length is 17 residues. Germline V CDR1 and CDR2: DFQATT, SNEGSKA (reference sequence).

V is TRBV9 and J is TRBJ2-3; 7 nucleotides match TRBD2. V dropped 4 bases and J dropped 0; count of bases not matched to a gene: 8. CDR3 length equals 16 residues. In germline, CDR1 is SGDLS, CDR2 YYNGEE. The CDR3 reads CASSKAGGFSTDTQYF. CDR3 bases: TGTGCCAGCAGCAAGGCCGGGGGGTTTAGCACAGATACGCAGTATTTT.

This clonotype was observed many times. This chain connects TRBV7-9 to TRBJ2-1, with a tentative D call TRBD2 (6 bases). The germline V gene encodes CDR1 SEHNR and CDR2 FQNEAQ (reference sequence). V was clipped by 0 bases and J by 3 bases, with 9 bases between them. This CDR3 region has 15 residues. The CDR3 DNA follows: TGTGCCAGCAGCTTAGCGTTGACTAGCTACAATGAGCAGTTCTTC. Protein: CASSLALTSYNEQFF.

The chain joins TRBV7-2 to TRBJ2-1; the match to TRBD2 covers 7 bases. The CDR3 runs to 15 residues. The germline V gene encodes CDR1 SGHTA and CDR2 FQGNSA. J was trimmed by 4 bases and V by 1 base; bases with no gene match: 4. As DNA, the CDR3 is TGTGCCAGCAGCTTAGTTTCTAGCGGATACAATGAGCAGTTCTTC. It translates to CASSLVSSGYNEQFF.

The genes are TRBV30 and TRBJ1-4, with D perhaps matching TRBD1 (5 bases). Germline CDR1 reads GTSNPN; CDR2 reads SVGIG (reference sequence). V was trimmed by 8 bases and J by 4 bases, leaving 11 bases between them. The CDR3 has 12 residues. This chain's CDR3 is CAAGTVNEKLFF. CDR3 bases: TGTGCCGCCGGGACGGTTAATGAAAAACTGTTTTTT.